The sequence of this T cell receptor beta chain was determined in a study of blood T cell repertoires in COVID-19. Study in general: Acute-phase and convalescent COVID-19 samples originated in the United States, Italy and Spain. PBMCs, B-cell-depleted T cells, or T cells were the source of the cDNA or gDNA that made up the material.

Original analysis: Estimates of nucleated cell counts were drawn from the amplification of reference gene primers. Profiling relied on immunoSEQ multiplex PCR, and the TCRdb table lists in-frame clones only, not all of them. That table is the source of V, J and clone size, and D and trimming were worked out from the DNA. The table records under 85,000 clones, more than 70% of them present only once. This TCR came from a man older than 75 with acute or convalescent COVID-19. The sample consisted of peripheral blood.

The CDR3 DNA is TGTGCCAGCAGCTCTGGACAGATGGGGGGCTACACCTTC. It yields the protein CASSSGQMGGYTF. The rearrangement joins TRBV7-2 to TRBJ1-2; TRBD1 might be the D (6 bases). CDR3 size: 13 residues. The germline CDR1 and CDR2 sequences are SGHTA and FQGNSA. Trimming took off 4 bases at V and 8 bases at J, with 14 bases between the two ends.